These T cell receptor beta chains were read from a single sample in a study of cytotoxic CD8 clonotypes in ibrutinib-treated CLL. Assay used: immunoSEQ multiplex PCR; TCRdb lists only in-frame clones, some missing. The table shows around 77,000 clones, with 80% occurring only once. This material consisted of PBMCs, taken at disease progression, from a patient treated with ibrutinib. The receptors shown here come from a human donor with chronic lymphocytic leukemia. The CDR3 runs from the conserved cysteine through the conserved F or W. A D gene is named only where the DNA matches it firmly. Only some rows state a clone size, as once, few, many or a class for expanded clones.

cdr3_nt: TGCGCCAGCAGCACCGGACAGGGGAAAGAAAAACTGTTTTTT
cdr3_aa: CASSTGQGKEKLFF
clone_size: .
v_call: TRBV5-1
d_call: TRBD1
j_call: TRBJ1-4

cdr3_nt: TGTGCCAGATCCGCCGGGAGGGGCGAGACCCAGTACTTC
cdr3_aa: CARSAGRGETQYF
clone_size: .
v_call: TRBV6-1
d_call: TRBD2
j_call: TRBJ2-5

cdr3_nt: TGTGCCAGTACCTCTGGCCGTCAGGGCGCAGATACGCAGTATTTT
cdr3_aa: CASTSGRQGADTQYF
clone_size: .
v_call: TRBV19
d_call: .
j_call: TRBJ2-3

cdr3_nt: TGTGCCAGCAGTGAATGGCGGGGGCTACAAGAGACCCAGTACTTC
cdr3_aa: CASSEWRGLQETQYF
clone_size: .
v_call: TRBV25-1
d_call: .
j_call: TRBJ2-5

cdr3_nt: TGTGCCAGTAGCCGAGACAGGGTGTGCTACACCTTC
cdr3_aa: CASSRDRVCYTF
clone_size: .
v_call: TRBV19
d_call: TRBD1
j_call: TRBJ1-2

cdr3_nt: TGTGCCAGCAGGCGGGACATATTCACCGGGGAGCTGTTTTTT
cdr3_aa: CASRRDIFTGELFF
clone_size: .
v_call: TRBV25-1
d_call: .
j_call: TRBJ2-2

cdr3_nt: TGTGCCAGCAGGGCGGACAGGGTGGCTTCACCCCTCCACTTT
cdr3_aa: CASRADRVASPLHF
clone_size: .
v_call: TRBV2
d_call: TRBD1
j_call: TRBJ1-6

cdr3_nt: TGCGCCAGCAGGAACGTCGGGGTACCCCTCCACTTT
cdr3_aa: CASRNVGVPLHF
clone_size: .
v_call: TRBV5-1
d_call: .
j_call: TRBJ1-6

cdr3_nt: TGCAGCGTTACACAACTAGCGGGTAGCATTTCCGGGCAGTTCTTC
cdr3_aa: CSVTQLAGSISGQFF
clone_size: .
v_call: TRBV29-1
d_call: TRBD2
j_call: TRBJ2-1

cdr3_nt: TGTGCCACCAGCAGAGAGTCCCCTAACTATGGCTACACCTTC
cdr3_aa: CATSRESPNYGYTF
clone_size: .
v_call: TRBV15
d_call: .
j_call: TRBJ1-2

cdr3_nt: TGTGCCCTCGGACAGGGTGAGACCCAGTACTTC
cdr3_aa: CALGQGETQYF
clone_size: .
v_call: TRBV30
d_call: TRBD1
j_call: TRBJ2-5

cdr3_nt: TGTGCCAGCAGTTACCCAGATATAGGCAATCAGCCCCAGCATTTT
cdr3_aa: CASSYPDIGNQPQHF
clone_size: .
v_call: TRBV6-6
d_call: .
j_call: TRBJ1-5

cdr3_nt: TGTGCCAGCCACACATCGCGGTTCTCACCCCTCCACTTT
cdr3_aa: CASHTSRFSPLHF
clone_size: .
v_call: TRBV6-5
d_call: .
j_call: TRBJ1-6

cdr3_nt: TGCAGCGCATCGACAGGGGGCTTGGACGAGCAGTACTTC
cdr3_aa: CSASTGGLDEQYF
clone_size: .
v_call: TRBV29-1
d_call: TRBD1
j_call: TRBJ2-7

cdr3_nt: TGTGCCAGCAGTGATTCAAACAGGCAAGAGACCCAGTACTTC
cdr3_aa: CASSDSNRQETQYF
clone_size: .
v_call: TRBV2
d_call: .
j_call: TRBJ2-5

cdr3_nt: TGCGCCAGCCAGGGACTAGGGAACACTGAAGCTTTCTTT
cdr3_aa: CASQGLGNTEAFF
clone_size: few
v_call: TRBV10-2
d_call: .
j_call: TRBJ1-1

cdr3_nt: TGTGCCAGCAGCGGCAGGGGGGGCAATGAGCAGTTCTTC
cdr3_aa: CASSGRGGNEQFF
clone_size: .
v_call: TRBV5-6
d_call: .
j_call: TRBJ2-1

cdr3_nt: TGTGCCAGCAGCTTCTCAACGGGAGTTTACGAGCAGTACTTC
cdr3_aa: CASSFSTGVYEQYF
clone_size: once
v_call: TRBV11-2
d_call: .
j_call: TRBJ2-7

cdr3_nt: TGTGCCAGCAGTGGGGTGGGGGTCGGAGAGACCCAGTACTTC
cdr3_aa: CASSGVGVGETQYF
clone_size: .
v_call: TRBV28
d_call: .
j_call: TRBJ2-5

cdr3_nt: TGCGCCAGCAGCTTAGGGACAGGGAACACTGAAGCTTTCTTT
cdr3_aa: CASSLGTGNTEAFF
clone_size: .
v_call: TRBV5-1
d_call: TRBD1
j_call: TRBJ1-1

cdr3_nt: TGTGCCAGCAGTACTATGGCGGGGGGAGGAAACACCATATATTTT
cdr3_aa: CASSTMAGGGNTIYF
clone_size: .
v_call: TRBV27
d_call: .
j_call: TRBJ1-3

cdr3_nt: TGTGCCAGTAGTATAGATCGACCTAGTCTTACCTACAATGAGCAGTTCTTC
cdr3_aa: CASSIDRPSLTYNEQFF
clone_size: .
v_call: TRBV19
d_call: .
j_call: TRBJ2-1

cdr3_nt: TGTGCCATCAGCGGTACGGGGGTTGAGCAGCCCCAGCATTTT
cdr3_aa: CAISGTGVEQPQHF
clone_size: .
v_call: TRBV10-3
d_call: .
j_call: TRBJ1-5

cdr3_nt: TGCGCCAGCAGTCCCGGGACAGGGGAGAGAGAGCAGTACTTC
cdr3_aa: CASSPGTGEREQYF
clone_size: .
v_call: TRBV5-1
d_call: TRBD1
j_call: TRBJ2-7

cdr3_nt: TGCGCCAGCAGCTTGGATAATGAGCAGTTCTTC
cdr3_aa: CASSLDNEQFF
clone_size: .
v_call: TRBV5-1
d_call: .
j_call: TRBJ2-1

cdr3_nt: TGTGCCAGCAGTGAATCGCCGGGACAGGGGCCCCGCGAGCAGTACTTC
cdr3_aa: CASSESPGQGPREQYF
clone_size: .
v_call: TRBV25-1
d_call: TRBD1
j_call: TRBJ2-7

cdr3_nt: TGTGCCAGCAGCTTAAGTGGGGTGGTGGGCACTGAAGCTTTCTTT
cdr3_aa: CASSLSGVVGTEAFF
clone_size: .
v_call: TRBV7-3
d_call: .
j_call: TRBJ1-1

cdr3_nt: TGTGCCAGCACCCTTACAGGGGGCCCCTACGAGCAGTACTTC
cdr3_aa: CASTLTGGPYEQYF
clone_size: .
v_call: TRBV27
d_call: TRBD1
j_call: TRBJ2-7

cdr3_nt: TGTGCCAGCAGCTTAGGGGACGTGGAGCAGGAGACCCAGTACTTC
cdr3_aa: CASSLGDVEQETQYF
clone_size: once
v_call: TRBV7-9
d_call: .
j_call: TRBJ2-5

cdr3_nt: TGTGCCAGCAGCCATCCTGGACTAGCGGGAGAGGAGGTGGAGTTCTTC
cdr3_aa: CASSHPGLAGEEVEFF
clone_size: .
v_call: TRBV4-2
d_call: TRBD2
j_call: TRBJ2-1

cdr3_nt: TGTGCCAGCAGTATCTCGTGGACAGGGGGCGCGATCGGGGAAAAACTGTTTTTT
cdr3_aa: CASSISWTGGAIGEKLFF
clone_size: .
v_call: TRBV27
d_call: TRBD1
j_call: TRBJ1-4

cdr3_nt: TGTGCCAGCAGCCAAGGGGTTTGGAGAAAAGACCTTTTGCAGCACGAGCAGTACTTC
cdr3_aa: CASSQGVWRKDLLQHEQYF
clone_size: .
v_call: TRBV28
d_call: .
j_call: TRBJ2-7

cdr3_nt: TGTGCCAGCAGTTCATGGACAGGGGCGGCAAAACTGTTTTTT
cdr3_aa: CASSSWTGAAKLFF
clone_size: .
v_call: TRBV6-6
d_call: TRBD1
j_call: TRBJ1-4

cdr3_nt: TGTGCCAGCAGCCAATTAAGCAGCGGGGGTTTCTTT
cdr3_aa: CASSQLSSGGFF
clone_size: once
v_call: TRBV16
d_call: .
j_call: TRBJ1-1

cdr3_nt: TGTGCCAGTCGCCAAGGGGGCAAAACTGAAGCTTTCTTT
cdr3_aa: CASRQGGKTEAFF
clone_size: .
v_call: TRBV6-1
d_call: TRBD1
j_call: TRBJ1-1

cdr3_nt: TGTGCCAGCAGTCCGACAGGGCTGGGCTATGGCTACACCTTC
cdr3_aa: CASSPTGLGYGYTF
clone_size: .
v_call: TRBV28
d_call: TRBD1
j_call: TRBJ1-2

cdr3_nt: TGCGCCAGCAGTAAAACCCCCCAGGGTTTATCCTACGAGCAGTACTTC
cdr3_aa: CASSKTPQGLSYEQYF
clone_size: few
v_call: TRBV10-2
d_call: .
j_call: TRBJ2-7

cdr3_nt: TGCGCCAGCAGCTTCCGGACTAGATCAAGTGAGCAGTTCTTC
cdr3_aa: CASSFRTRSSEQFF
clone_size: .
v_call: TRBV5-1
d_call: TRBD2
j_call: TRBJ2-1

cdr3_nt: TGCAGCGTTGATGGGCCCCGGGCCTACGAGCAGTACTTC
cdr3_aa: CSVDGPRAYEQYF
clone_size: .
v_call: TRBV29-1
d_call: .
j_call: TRBJ2-7

cdr3_nt: TGTGCCAGCAGTTCCACCGGGACAGTCTCTGGGGCCAACGTCCTGACTTTC
cdr3_aa: CASSSTGTVSGANVLTF
clone_size: .
v_call: TRBV27
d_call: TRBD1
j_call: TRBJ2-6

cdr3_nt: TGTGCCAGCTCAAACAGGTTTGATCAGCCCCAGCATTTT
cdr3_aa: CASSNRFDQPQHF
clone_size: .
v_call: TRBV18
d_call: .
j_call: TRBJ1-5

cdr3_nt: TGTGCCAGCCCAAGGTATACCTTC
cdr3_aa: CASPRYTF
clone_size: .
v_call: TRBV7-9
d_call: .
j_call: TRBJ1-2

cdr3_nt: TGCGCCAGCAATGAGGGTAACTATGGCTACACCTTC
cdr3_aa: CASNEGNYGYTF
clone_size: few
v_call: TRBV10-2
d_call: .
j_call: TRBJ1-2

cdr3_nt: TGCAGCGTTTCTGGCGGGGGGAGCTCCTACAATGAGCAGTTCTTC
cdr3_aa: CSVSGGGSSYNEQFF
clone_size: .
v_call: TRBV29-1
d_call: TRBD2
j_call: TRBJ2-1

cdr3_nt: TGCGCCAGCAGCCAAGTTGCTCCGGGGATAGAGACCCAGTACTTC
cdr3_aa: CASSQVAPGIETQYF
clone_size: .
v_call: TRBV4-1
d_call: .
j_call: TRBJ2-5

cdr3_nt: TGTGCCAGCAGCTTGGCGGACTACCATTTCCAGGTGGATGAGCAGTTCTTC
cdr3_aa: CASSLADYHFQVDEQFF
clone_size: few
v_call: TRBV7-9
d_call: .
j_call: TRBJ2-1

cdr3_nt: TGTGCCTGGAGTGTACCTGGGGGTGGTCAGCCCCAGCATTTT
cdr3_aa: CAWSVPGGGQPQHF
clone_size: .
v_call: TRBV30
d_call: .
j_call: TRBJ1-5

cdr3_nt: TGTGCCAGCAGCTCGGACGGATCCTACAATGAGCAGTTCTTC
cdr3_aa: CASSSDGSYNEQFF
clone_size: .
v_call: TRBV11-2
d_call: .
j_call: TRBJ2-1